Sequencing of this T cell receptor beta chain was carried out in a study of CD8+CD57+ T cells in acquired aplastic anemia. Study-wide context: Average DNA yield from sorted CD4+ and CD8+ cells was around 3.2 ug. CD4+ reads averaged about 11 million in healthy donors. Findings and caveats of the study: Patients and controls shared over 25 CD8+ CDR3 sequences, which appeared highly expressed in patients and within their immunodominant clones.

Genomic DNA was employed as the template in profiling TCR beta VDJ and CDR3. In TCRdb, the reads were re-called with MiXCR into one record per CDR3 protein. The table records under 40,000 distinct CDR3 sequences, roughly 77% of them present only once. Trimming took 5 bases from V and 5 from J, leaving 9 bases between them. CDR3 size: 13 residues. Germline V gene sequence: CDR1 SGHVS, CDR2 FNYEAQ. This clonotype has just one count. Its matching antigen is unknown. Sequencing was done on a sample of sorted CD4+, CD8+, or CD8+CD57+ T cells (not recorded which) from PBMCs. The receptor was derived from a human donor in good health, serving as a control. The chain recombines TRBV7-6 with TRBJ1-4; a possible D gene is TRBD1 (6 bases). CDR3 protein: CASSNRVNEKLFF. As DNA, the CDR3 is TGTGCCAGCAGCAACAGGGTAAATGAAAAACTGTTTTTT.